This TCR beta chain was documented in a study of blood T cell repertoires in COVID-19. For the study at large: Acute-phase and convalescent COVID-19 samples originated in the United States, Italy and Spain. Sources were T cells, B-cell-depleted T cells, or PBMCs; the material itself was cDNA or gDNA.

This clone was detected a few times. Original handling: Reference gene primers were amplified, and this amplification served to estimate nucleated cell counts. Some clones are missing from TCRdb's copy, which holds only in-frame ones; the method was immunoSEQ multiplex PCR. Clone size and V and J calls were adopted from that table, with D and trimming inferred from the DNA. The sample holds some 40,000 clones, roughly 84% seen once. CDR3 length: 14 residues. The germline V and J ends were trimmed by 3 bases and 6 bases, with 12 bases remaining between them. Germline assignment: CDR1 SGHVS and CDR2 FQNEAQ.

The chain is built from TRBV7-8 and TRBJ2-1; D unresolved. This sequence was found in a man in his 70s with active COVID-19. The sequencing sample was made of peripheral blood. In DNA form, the CDR3 reads TGTGCCAGCAGCTTTGGTCCCTTGGCCAATGAGCAGTTCTTC. It translates to CASSFGPLANEQFF.